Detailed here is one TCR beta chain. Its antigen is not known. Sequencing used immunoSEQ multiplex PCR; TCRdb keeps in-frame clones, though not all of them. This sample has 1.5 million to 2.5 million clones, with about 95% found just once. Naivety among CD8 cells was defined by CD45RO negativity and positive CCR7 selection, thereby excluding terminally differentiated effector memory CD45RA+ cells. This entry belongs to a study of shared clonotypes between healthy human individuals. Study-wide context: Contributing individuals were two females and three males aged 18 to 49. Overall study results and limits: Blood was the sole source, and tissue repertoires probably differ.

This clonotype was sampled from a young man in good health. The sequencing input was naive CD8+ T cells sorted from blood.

In DNA, the CDR3 is TGTGCCAGCAGCGAACCTAGGGACAGGGGGCGGGACACTGAAGCTTTCTTT. This translates into CASSEPRDRGRDTEAFF. The chain has TRBV6-1 and TRBJ1-1; 12 nucleotides line up with TRBD1. Germline trimming cut 6 bases from V and 3 bases from J; bases unmatched to any gene: 11. The CDR3 runs to 17 residues. CDR1 is MNHNS and CDR2 is SASEGT in the germline V gene.